These T cell receptor beta chains were read from a single sample in a study of blood T cell repertoires in COVID-19. Here immunoSEQ multiplex PCR was the method, and the copy in TCRdb shows in-frame clones only, minus some. The sample carries tens of thousands of clones, about 86% recorded once. Sequencing used peripheral blood. These receptor sequences come from a human donor in a cohort sampled during active COVID-19. Both conserved end residues are part of each CDR3. D genes are given only for firm matches. Clone size, where shown, is once, few, many, or a class for clones that have expanded.

j_call v_call clone_size d_call cdr3_nt cdr3_aa
TRBJ1-2 TRBV30 . TRBD1 TGTGCCTGGAGTCTCACCGGGACAGGGGGCGAGAGCTACACCTTC CAWSLTGTGGESYTF
TRBJ2-7 TRBV6-5 . . TGTGCCAGCAGTTTTGCGGTTGCCGGGAACGAGCAGTACTTC CASSFAVAGNEQYF
TRBJ2-3 TRBV7-2 . . TGTGCCAGCAGCTCGCCCGTGGACAGAAGAACGCAGTATTTT CASSSPVDRRTQYF
TRBJ2-3 TRBV18 . TRBD2 TGTGCCAGCTCACCGTCTTTGCGGGGGGGCCAAGATACGCAGTATTTT CASSPSLRGGQDTQYF
TRBJ2-7 TRBV2 . . TGTGCCAGCAGTGCCCAAGGGGTAGGCATGGACGAGCAGTACTTC CASSAQGVGMDEQYF
TRBJ1-2 TRBV5-1 . . TGCGCCAGCAGCTTGGTGGCGGGGAACTATGGCTACACCTTC CASSLVAGNYGYTF
TRBJ1-2 TRBV13 once TRBD1 TGTGCCAGCAGCTCCAGGGACAGCAGCTACACCTTC CASSSRDSSYTF
TRBJ2-4 TRBV28 . . TGTGCCAGCAGACGGAAGCAGGGTCTCAAAAACATTCAGTACTTC CASRRKQGLKNIQYF
TRBJ2-1 TRBV6-1 once TRBD2 TGTGCCAGCAGTGAAGACCCACTAGCGGGGACTTACAATGAGCAGTTCTTC CASSEDPLAGTYNEQFF
TRBJ2-2 TRBV4-2 few . TGTGCCAGCAGCCCGGTTGCGGCCGGGGAGCTGTTTTTT CASSPVAAGELFF
TRBJ2-7 TRBV7-9 once TRBD1 TGTGCCAGCAGCCTATGGGGCCTCCGGGGGACAGGTACCTACGAGCAGTACTTC CASSLWGLRGTGTYEQYF
TRBJ1-4 TRBV10-3 . TRBD1 TGTGCCATCAGTGGACAGGGGGGAGAAAAACTGTTTTTT CAISGQGGEKLFF
TRBJ1-3 TRBV27 . . TGTGCCAGCAGTTTCTCAGGGTTCTCTGGAAACACCATATATTTT CASSFSGFSGNTIYF
TRBJ1-2 TRBV19 . . TGTGCCAGTAAATCTAGTAGTGAGTTTCACTATGGCTACACCTTC CASKSSSEFHYGYTF
TRBJ2-5 TRBV5-1 once . TGCGCCAGCAGGTCGACTAACCAAGAGACCCAGTACTTC CASRSTNQETQYF
TRBJ2-7 TRBV4-1 few TRBD1 TGCGCCAGCAGCCAAAGACAGGGTTTCTACGAGCAGTACTTC CASSQRQGFYEQYF
TRBJ2-3 TRBV27 . . TGTGCCAGCAGTTTTGATGTTGTAGCCACAGATACGCAGTATTTT CASSFDVVATDTQYF
TRBJ2-5 TRBV7-3 . . TGTGCCAGCAGCGACTTCCAGACTAGTGCGGCGGAGACCCAGTACTTC CASSDFQTSAAETQYF
TRBJ2-3 TRBV11-3 . . TGTGCCAGCAGCTTAGGGAGGGGCTCAGATACGCAGTATTTT CASSLGRGSDTQYF
TRBJ1-2 TRBV6-6 . . TGTGCCAGCAGTTACCCCGGGAACCATGGGGACTACACCTTC CASSYPGNHGDYTF
TRBJ1-1 TRBV19 once TRBD1 TGTGCCAGTACATACAGGGGAGGTAGGGGCACTGAAGCTTTCTTT CASTYRGGRGTEAFF
TRBJ2-7 TRBV5-1 once . TGCGCCAGCAGCTTGGGGTCGCGGGGTGGGTACGAGCAGTACTTC CASSLGSRGGYEQYF
TRBJ2-4 TRBV18 . . TGTGCCAGCTCACCACCGAACCCTGGGGGAGGCAAAAACATTCAGTACTTC CASSPPNPGGGKNIQYF
TRBJ1-3 TRBV2 . . TGTGCCAGCAGGTCAAAAGGAAACACCATATATTTT CASRSKGNTIYF
TRBJ2-2 TRBV25-1 . . TGTGCCAGCAGTGAGCACAGGGATACTACCGGGGAGCTGTTTTTT CASSEHRDTTGELFF
TRBJ1-2 TRBV11-2 . . TGTGCCAGCAGCTTGGAGGGGTATGGCTACACCTTC CASSLEGYGYTF
TRBJ2-2 TRBV5-1 . TRBD2 TGCGCCAGCAGACCAGGGACTACCATCGCCGGGGAGCTGTTTTTT CASRPGTTIAGELFF
TRBJ2-3 TRBV9 . . TGTGCCAGCAGCGTAGCCGGCCGGGTTAGCACAGATACGCAGTATTTT CASSVAGRVSTDTQYF
TRBJ2-1 TRBV30 . TRBD2 TGTGCCTGGAGTGGGATAGCGGGGGGACTAAACCCCTATAATGAGCAGTTCTTC CAWSGIAGGLNPYNEQFF
TRBJ2-2 TRBV5-5 . TRBD1 TGTGCCAGCAGCTTGGAAACAGGGGTTCGCGGGGAGCTGTTTTTT CASSLETGVRGELFF
TRBJ2-5 TRBV30 . . TGTGCCTGGAGTGTACGTGCGGGACAGCAAGAGACCCAGTACTTC CAWSVRAGQQETQYF